A selection of T cell receptor beta chains follows, all from one sample in a study of blood T cell repertoires in COVID-19. Profiled with immunoSEQ multiplex PCR; TCRdb holds only in-frame clones, not every one. The sample consists of about 62,000 clones, 80% to 90% of them appearing once. The sample was peripheral blood. These receptors were collected from a woman aged 60-70 years with COVID-19, enrolled during active disease. Each CDR3 is given with its conserved first and last residue. The D gene is left open where the match is weak. Clone size is given for some rows only: seen once, a few or many times, or a class if the clone is expanded.

clone size: once
J gene: TRBJ1-4
V gene: TRBV4-2
D gene: NA
CDR3 DNA: TGTGCCAGCAGCCAAGTCCACGGGGTGACAACTAATGAAAAACTGTTTTTT
CDR3 protein: CASSQVHGVTTNEKLFF

clone size: NA
J gene: TRBJ2-1
V gene: TRBV9
D gene: TRBD2
CDR3 DNA: TGTGCCAGCAGCGAGAGACTAGCGGGTAATAGTGAGCAGTTCTTC
CDR3 protein: CASSERLAGNSEQFF

clone size: few
J gene: TRBJ2-7
V gene: TRBV6-4
D gene: TRBD2
CDR3 DNA: TGTGCCAGCAGTGAGCCCGGGCGGGAGGGCCTGAACGAGCAGTACTTC
CDR3 protein: CASSEPGREGLNEQYF

clone size: NA
J gene: TRBJ1-1
V gene: TRBV5-1
D gene: NA
CDR3 DNA: TGCGCCAGCAGCTTGGGCTGGGGCATGAACACTGAAGCTTTCTTT
CDR3 protein: CASSLGWGMNTEAFF

clone size: NA
J gene: TRBJ2-5
V gene: TRBV18
D gene: NA
CDR3 DNA: TGTGCCAGCTCACCGGTAGTGGGAGCCACGGAGACCCAGTACTTC
CDR3 protein: CASSPVVGATETQYF

clone size: NA
J gene: TRBJ2-7
V gene: TRBV6-2/TRBV6-3
D gene: TRBD1
CDR3 DNA: TGTGCCAGCAGTCATTCCGGGACAGTATTTTACTCCTACGAGCAGTACTTC
CDR3 protein: CASSHSGTVFYSYEQYF

clone size: NA
J gene: TRBJ2-7
V gene: TRBV7-2
D gene: NA
CDR3 DNA: TGTGCCAGCAGCGTGGGCCCCAAAATCCACGAGCAGTACTTC
CDR3 protein: CASSVGPKIHEQYF

clone size: NA
J gene: TRBJ2-7
V gene: TRBV15
D gene: TRBD1
CDR3 DNA: TGTGCCACCAGCACCGGATTCCTGACAGGGCAAGCCGAGCAGTACTTC
CDR3 protein: CATSTGFLTGQAEQYF

clone size: NA
J gene: TRBJ1-2
V gene: TRBV28
D gene: NA
CDR3 DNA: TGTGCCAGCAGTTTATTGGGGACCCGGGACAACGGCTACACCTTC
CDR3 protein: CASSLLGTRDNGYTF

clone size: NA
J gene: TRBJ1-4
V gene: TRBV2
D gene: NA
CDR3 DNA: TGTGCCAGCAGTGGACTCACGGTGCGGGAAAAACTGTTTTTT
CDR3 protein: CASSGLTVREKLFF

clone size: NA
J gene: TRBJ2-5
V gene: TRBV5-4
D gene: TRBD2
CDR3 DNA: TGTGCCAGCAGCCTGGGACTAGCGGGAGAGACCCAGTACTTC
CDR3 protein: CASSLGLAGETQYF

clone size: NA
J gene: TRBJ2-7
V gene: TRBV6-5
D gene: TRBD1
CDR3 DNA: TGTGCCAGCAGTCGCCCCGGGACAGGACCCTACGAGCAGTACTTC
CDR3 protein: CASSRPGTGPYEQYF

clone size: once
J gene: TRBJ1-3
V gene: TRBV7-6
D gene: NA
CDR3 DNA: TGTGCCAGCAGCTTAGAGGGACTCTCTGGAAACACCATATATTTT
CDR3 protein: CASSLEGLSGNTIYF

clone size: NA
J gene: TRBJ2-7
V gene: TRBV7-3
D gene: NA
CDR3 DNA: TGTGCCAGCAGCTTAGTCGGGACTGGTACCTACGAGCAGTACTTC
CDR3 protein: CASSLVGTGTYEQYF

clone size: NA
J gene: TRBJ1-2
V gene: TRBV28
D gene: NA
CDR3 DNA: TGTGCCAGCAGTTTACTGTCTAACTATGGCTACACCTTC
CDR3 protein: CASSLLSNYGYTF

clone size: once
J gene: TRBJ1-6
V gene: TRBV7-6
D gene: NA
CDR3 DNA: TGTGCCAGCAGCCCAGAAGTATCCTATAATTCACCCCTCCACTTT
CDR3 protein: CASSPEVSYNSPLHF